This entry concerns a single TCR beta chain. Germline CDR1 and CDR2: SGHRS and YFSETQ. Trimming shortened V by 9 bases and J by 3 bases, and 14 bases separated the two germline ends. The CDR3 loop spans 13 amino acids. These data are taken from a study of blood T cell repertoires in COVID-19. The wider study: The United States, Italy and Spain were the sources of the acute and convalescent COVID-19 samples. PBMCs, B-cell-depleted T cells, or T cells provided the cDNA or gDNA that made up the material.

Original methodology: Using reference gene primer amplification, nucleated cell counts were estimated. Profiled with immunoSEQ multiplex PCR; TCRdb holds only in-frame clones, not every one. V, J and clone size were drawn from that table, and D and trimming were deduced from the DNA. This sample yields roughly 54,000 clones, of which more than 90% are seen a single time; roughly 3.9% belongs to the top ten. The TCR sequence derives from a man aged 50 to 59 with acute or convalescent COVID-19. Source material: peripheral blood. The chain is built from TRBV5-1 and TRBJ2-3; D possibly corresponds to TRBD2 (6 bases). CDR3 bases: TGCGCCACAAAGGAGGGTAGTACAGATACGCAGTATTTT. It encodes CATKEGSTDTQYF.